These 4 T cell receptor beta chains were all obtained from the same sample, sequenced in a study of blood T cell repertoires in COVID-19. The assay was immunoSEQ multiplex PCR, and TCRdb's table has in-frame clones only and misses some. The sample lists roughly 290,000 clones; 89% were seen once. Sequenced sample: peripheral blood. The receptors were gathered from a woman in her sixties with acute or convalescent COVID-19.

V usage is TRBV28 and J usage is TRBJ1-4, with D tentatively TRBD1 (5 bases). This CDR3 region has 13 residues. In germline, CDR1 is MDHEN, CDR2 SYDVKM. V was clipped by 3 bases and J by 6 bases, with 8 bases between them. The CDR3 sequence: CASSFGGDEKLFF. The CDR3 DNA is TGTGCCAGCAGTTTCGGGGGGGATGAAAAACTGTTTTTT.

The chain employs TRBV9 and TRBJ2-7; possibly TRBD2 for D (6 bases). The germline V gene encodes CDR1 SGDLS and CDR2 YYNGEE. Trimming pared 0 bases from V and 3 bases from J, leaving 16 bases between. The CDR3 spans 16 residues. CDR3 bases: TGTGCCAGCAGCGTAGGTGGCTTGGGGGGACTCTACGAGCAGTACTTC. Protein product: CASSVGGLGGLYEQYF.

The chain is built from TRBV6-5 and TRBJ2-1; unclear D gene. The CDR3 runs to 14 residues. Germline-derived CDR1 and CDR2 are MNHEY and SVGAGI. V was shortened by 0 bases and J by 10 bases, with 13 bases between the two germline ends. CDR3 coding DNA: TGTGCCAGCAGTTACTCCGAGGTTCGGCGGGAGCAGTTCTTC. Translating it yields CASSYSEVRREQFF.

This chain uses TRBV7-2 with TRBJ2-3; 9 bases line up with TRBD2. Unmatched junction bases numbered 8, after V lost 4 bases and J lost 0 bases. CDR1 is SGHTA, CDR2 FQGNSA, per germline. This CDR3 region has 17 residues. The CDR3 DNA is TGTGCCAGCAGCTCGAATAGCGGGGGTTATAGCACAGATACGCAGTATTTT. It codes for CASSSNSGGYSTDTQYF. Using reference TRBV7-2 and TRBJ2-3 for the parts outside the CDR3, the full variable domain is GAGVSQSPSNKVTEKGKDVELRCDPISGHTALYWYRQSLGQGLEFLIYFQGNSAPDKSGLPSDRFSAERTGGSVSTLTIQRTQQEDSAVYLCASSSNSGGYSTDTQYFGPGTRLTVL.